The 26 T cell receptor beta chains listed next were all sequenced from one sample in a study of CD8+CD57+ T cells in acquired aplastic anemia. Using genomic DNA as the template, TCR beta VDJ and CDR3 profiling was carried out. Using its own MiXCR run on the reads, TCRdb lists one record per CDR3 protein. The table includes hundreds of thousands of distinct CDR3 sequences, 40% to 50% detected once. Sequenced patients had shown CD8+CD57+ cell expansion by flow cytometry. Input material: sorted CD4+, CD8+, or CD8+CD57+ T cells (not recorded which) from PBMCs. Source of these receptors: a human donor with aplastic anemia.

The chain uses TRBV7-6 and TRBJ2-2; no clear D gene. The CDR3 covers 14 residues. Germline CDR1 is SGHVS and CDR2 is FNYEAQ. Trimming pared 2 bases from V and 1 base from J, leaving 5 bases between. This CDR3 is CASSLSQNTGELFF. The CDR3 DNA follows: TGTGCCAGCAGCTTAAGCCAGAACACCGGGGAGCTGTTTTTT.

This clonotype has at least ten counts. The V and J genes are TRBV15 and TRBJ2-4; the D gene could be TRBD1 or TRBD2 (5 bases each). V gave up 4 bases and J gave up 6 bases, with 16 bases separating them. CDR3 size: 15 residues. Germline-derived CDR1 and CDR2 are LNHNV and YYDKDF (reference sequence). In DNA, the CDR3 is TGTGCCACCAGCAACGGTAGGGGTGAGGGAAACATTCAGTACTTC. This codes for CATSNGRGEGNIQYF.

As regards this clonotype: This could be a read error, since a much larger clone is one nucleotide away. The J gene is TRBJ2-5, the V gene TRBV7-9; D is perhaps TRBD1 or TRBD2 (5 bases each). CDR1 and CDR2 (germline): SEHNR, FQNEAQ (reference sequence). CDR3 length: 13 residues. CDR3 protein: CASSGTLQEAQYF. CDR3 nucleotides: TGTGCCAGCAGCGGGACCTTGCAAGAGGCCCAGTACTTC. Complete variable domain (other parts from reference TRBV7-9 and TRBJ2-5): DTGVSQNPRHKITKRGQNVTFRCDPISEHNRLYWYRQTLGQGPEFLTYFQNEAQLEKSRLLSDRFSAERPKGSFSTLEIQRTEQGDSAMYLCASSGTLQEAQYFGPGTRLLVL.

This clonotype was seen repeatedly, ten times or more. The rearrangement uses TRBV11-1 and TRBJ1-6, with D tentatively TRBD1 (6 bases). The CDR3 covers 17 residues. V was trimmed by 4 bases and J by 0 bases, leaving 13 bases between them. CDR1 is SGHAT, CDR2 FQDESV, per germline (reference sequence). In nucleotides, the CDR3 is TGTGCCAGCAGCTCCCGTGGGGGGCGCTCCTATAATTCACCCCTCCACTTT. Translation: CASSSRGGRSYNSPLHF.

The rearrangement uses TRBV27 and TRBJ1-2, with 12 bases matching TRBD1. The germline gives CDR1 MNHEY, CDR2 SMNVEV (reference sequence). Trimming took 3 bases from V and 7 from J; bases not matched to a gene: 3. The length of the CDR3 is 14 residues. The CDR3 bases are TGTGCCAGCAGTTTTGGGACAGGGGGCAGTGGCTACACCTTC. This codes for CASSFGTGGSGYTF.

The chain combines TRBV24-1 with TRBJ2-3; unclear D gene. V lost 0 bases, J lost 4 bases, and 10 bases lay in between. CDR3 size: 15 residues. Germline V lookup: CDR1 KGHDR, CDR2 SFDVKD. In nucleotides, the CDR3 is TGTGCCACCAGTGATTTGGGCTCCCCCCCAGATACGCAGTATTTT. Protein product: CATSDLGSPPDTQYF.

The chain has TRBV2 and TRBJ1-2; possibly TRBD1 for D (5 bases). This CDR3 is built from 14 residues. Trimming pared 9 bases from V and 2 bases from J, leaving 16 bases between. From germline, CDR1 is SNHLY and CDR2 FYNNEI. CDR3 bases: TGTGCCAGTAGCCATTATAGGGACAACTATGGCTACACCTTC. This sequence encodes CASSHYRDNYGYTF.

This clonotype was found many times. A junction boundary mismatches the germline segment, possibly from a read error. This sequence joins TRBV19 and TRBJ1-5, with no clear D. The length of the CDR3 is 12 residues. The V gene's germline CDR1 is LNHDA and CDR2 SQIVND (reference sequence). The CDR3 spells CASSIDNQPRHF. The CDR3 DNA reads as TGTGCCAGTAGTATAGATAATCAGCCCCGGCATTTT.

Comment on this clonotype: A single base separates this from a much larger clone, so it may be a read error. The J gene is TRBJ2-2, the V gene TRBV20-1, with 8 bases matching TRBD2. The CDR3 totals 15 residues. CDR1 and CDR2 (germline): DFQATT, SNEGSKA (reference sequence). This CDR3 is CSAFSGGADTRELFF. CDR3 nucleotide sequence: TGCAGTGCTTTCTCCGGGGGGGCGGACACCCGGGAGCTGTTTTTT.

This clonotype showed up many times. J is TRBJ1-1 and V is TRBV3-1, with no clear D. Looked up from germline, CDR1 is LGHDT and CDR2 is YNNKEL (reference sequence). This CDR3 spans 13 amino acids. The V end was cut by 1 base, the J end by 8 bases, with 11 bases between. CDR3 sequence: CASSQGYVKEAFF. The CDR3 region has the DNA TGTGCCAGCAGCCAAGGATATGTAAAAGAAGCTTTCTTT. The full variable domain, in which reference TRBV3-1 and TRBJ1-1 provide the parts outside the CDR3, is DTAVSQTPKYLVTQMGNDKSIKCEQNLGHDTMYWYKQDSKKFLKIMFSYNNKELIINETVPNRFSPKSPDKAHLNLHINSLELGDSAVYFCASSQGYVKEAFFGQGTRLTVV.

This clonotype came up many times. The chain has TRBV11-2 and TRBJ1-6, with a weak D call TRBD1 (6 bases). Germline CDR1 is SGHAT and CDR2 is FQNNGV. Trimming removed 6 bases from V and 9 bases from J, with 21 bases in between. The CDR3 is made up of 16 amino acids. The CDR3 bases are TGTGCCAGCAGTTCCTCCTCGACACGCAGGGGTTCACCCCTCCACTTT. As protein: CASSSSSTRRGSPLHF. The entire variable domain, with the rest obtained from reference TRBV11-2 and TRBJ1-6, is as follows: EAGVAQSPRYKIIEKRQSVAFWCNPISGHATLYWYQQILGQGPKLLIQFQNNGVVDDSQLPKDRFSAERLKGVDSTLKIQPAKLEDSAVYLCASSSSSTRRGSPLHFGNGTRLTVT.

The gene calls are TRBV27 and TRBJ2-1; 7 bases are shared with TRBD2. CDR3 size: 15 residues. Unmatched junction bases numbered 13, after V lost 5 bases and J lost 9 bases. The germline V gene encodes CDR1 MNHEY and CDR2 SMNVEV (reference sequence). CDR3 nucleotide sequence: TGTGCCAGCAGTCAAAACGCGGGGAGGGCAGGTGAGCAGTTCTTC. Encoded protein: CASSQNAGRAGEQFF.

This clonotype was seen repeatedly, ten times or more. The gene calls are TRBV7-2 and TRBJ2-7; perhaps TRBD1 as D (5 bases). Germline CDR1 is SGHTA and CDR2 is FQGNSA. V dropped 3 bases and J dropped 3 bases, with 18 bases sitting between them. This CDR3 contains 16 residues. The CDR3 DNA sequence: TGTGCCAGCAGCTTCCCCAAGGGGCTATCCAACTACGAGCAGTACTTC. It specifies CASSFPKGLSNYEQYF.

The CDR3 loop reads CASSPRGQEKSYGYTF. The CDR3 DNA sequence: TGTGCCAGCAGCCCTAGGGGACAGGAAAAATCGTATGGCTACACCTTC. This chain connects TRBV5-6 to TRBJ1-2; 8 positions agree with TRBD1. CDR1 and CDR2 from the germline V gene are SGHDT and YYEEEE. Trimming at V came to 4 bases and at J to 5 bases, leaving 13 bases not matched to a gene. CDR3 length: 16 amino acids.

CDR3 amino acids: CASSESPAGGYNSYEQYF. The DNA of the CDR3 is TGTGCCAGCAGTGAGAGTCCAGCGGGAGGATATAACTCCTACGAGCAGTACTTC. The rearrangement uses TRBV2 and TRBJ2-7; 9 positions match TRBD2. The CDR3 runs 18 residues. V shed 3 bases, J shed 0 bases, and the junction held 12 bases outside the gene matches. Germline assignment: CDR1 SNHLY and CDR2 FYNNEI. Based on the CDR3 plus reference TRBV2 and TRBJ2-7, the full variable domain is EPEVTQTPSHQVTQMGQEVILRCVPISNHLYFYWYRQILGQKVEFLVSFYNNEISEKSEIFDDQFSVERPDGSNFTLKIRSTKLEDSAMYFCASSESPAGGYNSYEQYFGPGTRLTVT.

The rearrangement uses TRBV9 and TRBJ1-4, with 8 bases matching TRBD1. The CDR3 length is 15 residues. Germline CDR1 reads SGDLS; CDR2 reads YYNGEE. V trimming: 0 bases; J trimming: 8 bases; junction bases outside the gene matches: 6. CDR3 region: CASSVADREAEKLFF. For the CDR3, the DNA is TGTGCCAGCAGCGTAGCGGACAGGGAAGCCGAAAAACTGTTTTTT. Full variable domain (rest looked up from reference TRBV9 and TRBJ1-4): DSGVTQTPKHLITATGQRVTLRCSPRSGDLSVYWYQQSLDQGLQFLIQYYNGEERAKGNILERFSAQQFPDLHSELNLSSLELGDSALYFCASSVADREAEKLFFGSGTQLSVL.

The V call is TRBV25-1, the J call TRBJ1-2; D is ambiguous. Germline assignment: CDR1 MGHDK and CDR2 SYGVNS. The CDR3 spans 12 residues. The germline V and J ends were trimmed by 0 bases and 8 bases, with 7 bases remaining between them. The CDR3 sequence: CASSEYDTGYTF. Written as DNA, the CDR3 is TGTGCCAGCAGTGAATACGACACAGGCTACACCTTC.

This clonotype was observed many times. This sequence joins TRBV4-3 and TRBJ2-7; 7 nucleotides agree with TRBD1. The germline CDR1 and CDR2 sequences are LGHNA and YSLEER. This CDR3 comprises 15 residues. After removal of 3 bases from V and 3 bases from J, the junction contained 8 bases not matched to a gene. The CDR3 protein is CASSQTTGRSYEQYF. CDR3 coding DNA: TGCGCCAGCAGCCAGACGACAGGGAGAAGCTACGAGCAGTACTTC.

This chain uses TRBV7-2 with TRBJ1-1, with 11 bases fitting TRBD1. Germline CDR1 SGHTA, CDR2 FQGNSA. V was clipped by 5 bases and J by 4 bases; unmatched bases: 6. This CDR3 contains 15 residues. CDR3 region: CASSPFGQGATEAFF. In DNA form, the CDR3 reads TGTGCCAGCAGCCCCTTCGGACAGGGGGCCACTGAAGCTTTCTTT.

V is TRBV7-2 and J is TRBJ1-4; D gene unclear. The ends were cut back, 5 bases at V and 6 bases at J, with 7 bases in the middle. The CDR3 has 12 residues. CDR1 and CDR2 from the germline V gene are SGHTA and FQGNSA. The CDR3: CASSRTHEKLFF. The CDR3 DNA is TGTGCCAGCAGCCGAACCCATGAAAAACTGTTTTTT.

Ten or more counts support this clonotype. The CDR3 loop is CASSLGGGANTEAFF. DNA for the CDR3: TGTGCCAGCAGTTTGGGCGGGGGGGCGAACACTGAAGCTTTCTTT. The chain is built from TRBV12-3 or TRBV12-4 and TRBJ1-1, with D perhaps TRBD1 (6 bases). This CDR3 contains 15 residues. V lost 3 bases, J lost 1 base, and 12 bases lay in between.

The chain joins TRBV10-1 to TRBJ1-4; the D is unclear. The CDR3 totals 14 residues. Germline assignment: CDR1 WNHNN and CDR2 SYGVQD (reference sequence). Trimming pared 6 bases from V and 7 bases from J, leaving 15 bases between. This chain's CDR3 is CASSPGLTGEKLFF. DNA for the CDR3: TGCGCCAGCAGCCCAGGACTCACGGGTGAAAAACTGTTTTTT.

This clonotype was detected many times. The CDR3 DNA is TGTGCCAGCAGCTTAAATAGTATCGCTGGCAATCAGCCCCAGCATTTT. This translates into CASSLNSIAGNQPQHF. The rearrangement links TRBV7-9 to TRBJ1-5; no firm D call. V was trimmed by 2 bases and J by 2 bases, leaving 13 bases between them. CDR1 and CDR2 (germline): SEHNR, FQNEAQ (reference sequence). This CDR3 has 16 amino acids. The entire variable domain, with the rest obtained from reference TRBV7-9 and TRBJ1-5, is as follows: DTGVSQNPRHKITKRGQNVTFRCDPISEHNRLYWYRQTLGQGPEFLTYFQNEAQLEKSRLLSDRFSAERPKGSFSTLEIQRTEQGDSAMYLCASSLNSIAGNQPQHFGDGTRLSIL.

This chain links TRBV20-1 with TRBJ2-5, with 14 bases lining up with TRBD2. The CDR3 covers 19 residues. Germline values: CDR1 DFQATT, CDR2 SNEGSKA (reference sequence). V shed 0 bases, J shed 5 bases, and the junction held 14 bases outside the gene matches. The chain's CDR3 is CSARDPSTSGRGDLETQYF. In nucleotides, the CDR3 is TGCAGTGCTAGAGACCCCTCGACTAGCGGGAGGGGTGATTTGGAGACCCAGTACTTC.

At least ten counts were recorded for this clonotype. The chain is built from TRBV7-9 and TRBJ1-1; tentative D call: TRBD1 (6 bases). Germline CDR1 SEHNR, CDR2 FQNEAQ (reference sequence). Trimming took 4 bases from V and 7 from J, leaving 19 bases between them. There are 15 residues in the CDR3. CDR3 in amino acids: CASSSLGGDTNEAFF. Here the CDR3 DNA reads TGTGCCAGCAGCTCCTTGGGGGGGGACACCAATGAAGCTTTCTTT.

This clonotype came up a few times. The V and J genes are TRBV6-1 and TRBJ1-2; tentatively, D is TRBD1 (5 bases). With 8 bases removed from V and 8 bases from J, the gap between germline ends came to 18 bases. Germline-derived CDR1 and CDR2 are MNHNS and SASEGT. This CDR3 has 13 residues. CDR3 region: CASWGGTPRGYTF. CDR3 sequence (DNA): TGTGCCAGCTGGGGCGGGACTCCCAGGGGCTACACCTTC.